The sequence of this T cell receptor beta chain was determined in a study of lymphopenia after photon versus proton radiotherapy. Here immunoSEQ multiplex PCR was the method, and the copy in TCRdb shows in-frame clones only, minus some. The sample carries approximately 50,000 clones, around four fifths recorded once. The CDR3 is 15 residues long. CDR1 and CDR2 from the germline V gene are SGHRS and YFSETQ. V was clipped by 0 bases and J by 2 bases, with 8 bases between them. Turning to this clone: Its matching antigen is unknown.

Study-level points and caveats: Oligoclonal CD8+ Temra expansion after nadir drove photon patients' diversity drop. In patients who died, overall survival fell as post-nadir TCR diversity dropped more. Photon-treated patients lost naive T cells and TCR diversity; proton-treated stayed stable. Only patients who died were analyzed for survival; proton advantage is unproven.

The J gene is TRBJ2-2, the V gene TRBV5-1, with D possibly being TRBD1 (5 bases). This receptor was obtained from a man aged 50-59 years with gastric cancer. Source: peripheral blood, taken from a patient treated with photon-based radiotherapy. Here the CDR3 DNA reads TGCGCCAGCAGCTTGGGACAGATAAACACCGGGGAGCTGTTTTTT. It translates to CASSLGQINTGELFF.